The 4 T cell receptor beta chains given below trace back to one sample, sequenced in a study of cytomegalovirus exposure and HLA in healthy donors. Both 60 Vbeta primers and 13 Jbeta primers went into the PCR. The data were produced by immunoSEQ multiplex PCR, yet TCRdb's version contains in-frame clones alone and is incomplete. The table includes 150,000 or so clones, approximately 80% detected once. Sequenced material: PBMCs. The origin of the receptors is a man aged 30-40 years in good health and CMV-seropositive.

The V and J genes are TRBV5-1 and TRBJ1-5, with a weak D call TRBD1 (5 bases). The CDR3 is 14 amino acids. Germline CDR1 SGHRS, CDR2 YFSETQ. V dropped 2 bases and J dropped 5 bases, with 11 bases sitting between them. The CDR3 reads CASSFGGGDQPQHF. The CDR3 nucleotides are TGCGCCAGCAGCTTCGGTGGGGGGGATCAGCCCCAGCATTTT.

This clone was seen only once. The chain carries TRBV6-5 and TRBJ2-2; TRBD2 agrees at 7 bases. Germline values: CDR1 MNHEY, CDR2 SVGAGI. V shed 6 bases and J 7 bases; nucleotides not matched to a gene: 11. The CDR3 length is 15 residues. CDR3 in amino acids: CASSRASGRGGELFF. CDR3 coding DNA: TGTGCCAGCAGCCGTGCTAGCGGCCGGGGCGGGGAGCTGTTTTTT.

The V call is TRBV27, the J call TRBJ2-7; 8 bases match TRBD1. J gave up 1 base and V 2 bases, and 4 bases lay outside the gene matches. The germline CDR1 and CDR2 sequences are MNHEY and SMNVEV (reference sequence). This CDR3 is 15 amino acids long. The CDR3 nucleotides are TGTGCCAGCAGTTTAGGCAGGGGGCCATCCTACGAGCAGTACTTC. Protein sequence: CASSLGRGPSYEQYF.

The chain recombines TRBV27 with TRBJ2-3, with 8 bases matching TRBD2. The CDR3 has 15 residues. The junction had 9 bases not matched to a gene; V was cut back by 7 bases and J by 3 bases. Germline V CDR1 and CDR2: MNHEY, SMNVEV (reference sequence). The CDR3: CASTPLGRATDTQYF. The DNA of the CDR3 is TGTGCCAGCACCCCCCTCGGGAGGGCGACAGATACGCAGTATTTT.